The 19 T cell receptor beta chains presented below share a single source sample, sequenced in a study of T cell clones after liver transplantation (dated by TCRdb to about 2019). The library was made by the immunoSEQ multiplex PCR assay. The table was pulled from immuneACCESS by TCRdb, which kept in-frame rearrangements only. Such tables lose some clones; where checked, under half of the loss comes from unresolved V genes, and the rest has no known cause. The sample table holds roughly 120,000 clones, of which just over 90% were seen once. 0.75% to 0.85% of the sample belongs to the ten largest clones. Sequenced material: CD4+ T cells from blood, taken 12 months after liver transplant. These receptors were collected from a human patient who received a liver transplant. After a transplant, the graft donor may have provided part of the T cells.

This rearrangement joins TRBV5-1 to TRBJ2-7; D unclear. V lost 2 bases to trimming and J lost 3 bases, with 6 bases between them. The CDR3 sequence is 12 residues long. Germline assignment: CDR1 SGHRS and CDR2 YFSETQ. In DNA, the CDR3 is TGCGCCAGCAGCTTCCAACACTACGAGCAGTACTTC. Residues: CASSFQHYEQYF. The entire variable domain, with the rest obtained from reference TRBV5-1 and TRBJ2-7, is as follows: KAGVTQTPRYLIKTRGQQVTLSCSPISGHRSVSWYQQTPGQGLQFLFEYFSETQRNKGNFPGRFSGRQFSNSRSEMNVSTLELGDSALYLCASSFQHYEQYFGPGTRLTVT.

The chain uses TRBV27 and TRBJ2-3, with a possible D match to TRBD2 (5 bases). The germline V gene encodes CDR1 MNHEY and CDR2 SMNVEV (reference sequence). The CDR3 has 14 residues. V was pared by 1 base and J by 4 bases, with 9 bases between. The DNA for the CDR3 is TGTGCCAGCAGTTTATTGAGGGAGCCAGATACGCAGTATTTT. Amino acids: CASSLLREPDTQYF.

The J gene is TRBJ2-2, the V gene TRBV7-2, with TRBD1 matching over 7 bases. This CDR3 region has 15 residues. Germline CDR1 is SGHTA and CDR2 is FQGNSA. Trimming at V came to 4 bases and at J to 0 bases, leaving 2 bases not matched to a gene. The CDR3, as DNA: TGTGCCAGCAGCTCCAGGGGGACGAACACCGGGGAGCTGTTTTTT. Residues: CASSSRGTNTGELFF. Together with reference TRBV7-2 and TRBJ2-2, the CDR3 gives the full variable domain: GAGVSQSPSNKVTEKGKDVELRCDPISGHTALYWYRQSLGQGLEFLIYFQGNSAPDKSGLPSDRFSAERTGGSVSTLTIQRTQQEDSAVYLCASSSRGTNTGELFFGEGSRLTVL.

The chain employs TRBV19 and TRBJ2-3; D perhaps matches TRBD2 (6 bases). This CDR3 is 15 amino acids long. In germline, CDR1 is LNHDA, CDR2 SQIVND (reference sequence). V was clipped by 3 bases and J by 1 base, with 11 bases between them. This CDR3 reads CASSMGWGGTDTQYF. The CDR3 DNA is TGTGCCAGTAGTATGGGCTGGGGGGGCACAGATACGCAGTATTTT.

The V call is TRBV28, the J call TRBJ2-7; unclear D gene. The CDR3 is made up of 13 amino acids. The germline V gene encodes CDR1 MDHEN and CDR2 SYDVKM. Trimming removed 2 bases at V and 6 bases at J, with 11 bases between. This chain's CDR3 is CASSLGLSGEQYF. The CDR3 bases are TGTGCCAGCAGTTTAGGGCTGTCCGGCGAGCAGTACTTC.

V gene TRBV23-1 combines with J gene TRBJ2-7; unclear D gene. TRBV23-1 is flagged as an ORF with uncertain function. The length of the CDR3 is 15 residues. V was trimmed by 6 bases and J by 4 bases, leaving 19 bases between them. CDR3 region: CASSPTRTLGYEQYF. Here the CDR3 DNA reads TGCGCCAGCAGCCCTACGCGTACCCTGGGGTACGAGCAGTACTTC.

V gene TRBV6-4 combines with J gene TRBJ2-5, with TRBD2 as a possible D gene (6 bases). Looked up from germline, CDR1 is MRHNA and CDR2 is SNTAGT. This CDR3 region has 11 residues. Deletions cut 3 bases from V and 7 bases from J, with 6 bases between. CDR3: CASSEGGTQYF. The CDR3, as DNA: TGTGCCAGCAGTGAGGGGGGGACCCAGTACTTC.

The chain recombines TRBV19 with TRBJ1-2; D uncertain. Germline loops: CDR1 LNHDA, CDR2 SQIVND (reference sequence). The CDR3 consists of 11 residues. V dropped 3 bases and J dropped 7 bases, with 6 bases sitting between them. CDR3 coding DNA: TGTGCCAGTAGTATGAAGGGTGGCTACACCTTC. The encoded protein is CASSMKGGYTF.

V usage is TRBV11-3 and J usage is TRBJ2-1; 8 bases line up with TRBD2. Germline lookup yields CDR1 SGHNT and CDR2 YENEEA. V shed 3 bases and J 6 bases; nucleotides not matched to a gene: 16. The CDR3 runs to 18 residues. The CDR3: CASSFSGLAAGVGNEQFF. Written as DNA, the CDR3 is TGTGCCAGCAGCTTCTCCGGACTAGCCGCAGGGGTGGGCAATGAGCAGTTCTTC.

This chain uses TRBV2 with TRBJ1-1; TRBD1 is a possible D gene (5 bases). The CDR3 contains 12 residues. Germline V gives CDR1 SNHLY, CDR2 FYNNEI. Between the trimmed V and J ends, which lost 3 bases and 10 bases, there was a span of 12 bases. The CDR3 loop is CASSDNRFGAFF. The CDR3 DNA follows: TGTGCCAGCAGTGACAACAGGTTCGGAGCTTTCTTT.

The chain combines TRBV27 with TRBJ1-5; the D is unclear. The CDR3 covers 15 residues. V was trimmed by 6 bases and J by 3 bases, leaving 15 bases between them. Per the germline V gene, CDR1 is MNHEY and CDR2 is SMNVEV (reference sequence). CDR3 sequence: CASSPLDGLNQPQHF. The CDR3 nucleotides read TGTGCCAGCAGCCCTCTCGACGGACTCAATCAGCCCCAGCATTTT.

The chain links TRBV19 to TRBJ1-2, with D maybe TRBD1 (6 bases). This CDR3 region has 14 residues. V was trimmed by 3 bases and J by 4 bases, leaving 12 bases between them. Germline assignment: CDR1 LNHDA and CDR2 SQIVND (reference sequence). The CDR3 region has the DNA TGTGCCAGTAGTATCCGACAGGAGGTCTATGGCTACACCTTC. Translation: CASSIRQEVYGYTF.

This chain uses TRBV5-1 with TRBJ2-7; 10 bases agree with TRBD2. The CDR3 is made up of 17 amino acids. Germline V CDR1 and CDR2: SGHRS, YFSETQ. V gave up 0 bases and J gave up 4 bases; unmatched junction bases: 10. The CDR3 loop is CASSLGRGSSGSYEQYF. In DNA, the CDR3 is TGCGCCAGCAGCTTGGGCCGGGGATCTAGCGGGAGTTACGAGCAGTACTTC.

The V call is TRBV7-2, the J call TRBJ2-2, with 8 bases aligning to TRBD2. Germline-derived CDR1 and CDR2 are SGHTA and FQGNSA. The CDR3 covers 15 residues. The V segment lost 2 bases and the J segment 5 bases; nucleotides outside the gene matches: 4. The CDR3 protein is CASSLLAGTTGELFF. The CDR3 nucleotides read TGTGCCAGCAGCTTATTAGCGGGAACGACCGGGGAGCTGTTTTTT.

The V gene is TRBV7-9, the J gene TRBJ1-1; no definite D call. Per the germline V gene, CDR1 is SEHNR and CDR2 is FQNEAQ (reference sequence). The CDR3 has 13 amino acids. Trimming left V 1 base short and J 3 bases short, with 6 bases between. CDR3 sequence reads: CASSLVGYTEAFF. The CDR3 DNA reads as TGTGCCAGCAGCTTAGTGGGGTACACTGAAGCTTTCTTT. The whole variable domain, filled in from reference TRBV7-9 and TRBJ1-1, reads DTGVSQNPRHKITKRGQNVTFRCDPISEHNRLYWYRQTLGQGPEFLTYFQNEAQLEKSRLLSDRFSAERPKGSFSTLEIQRTEQGDSAMYLCASSLVGYTEAFFGQGTRLTVV.

The rearrangement uses TRBV21-1 and TRBJ2-5; the DNA was not compared with TRBD1, the D call given in the table. TRBV21-1 is a listed pseudogene. The CDR3 extends over 18 amino acids. The CDR3 reads CASSKGKGKQNPQETQYF. The CDR3 nucleotides read TGTGCCAGCAGCAAAGGTAAGGGGAAACAGAACCCCCAAGAGACCCAGTACTTC.

In this sample, this clone turned up a few times. The chain is built from TRBV15 and TRBJ1-2, with D unclear. The CDR3 loop spans 17 amino acids. Germline V CDR1 and CDR2: LNHNV, YYDKDF (reference sequence). V lost 2 bases and J 2 bases, leaving 18 bases between the germline ends. In DNA, the CDR3 is TGTGCCACCAGCAGAATGGAAGGGCAGACTACAAACTATGGCTACACCTTC. This codes for CATSRMEGQTTNYGYTF.

This clone was counted a single time. The V call is TRBV5-4, the J call TRBJ2-1, with D possibly being TRBD1 (7 bases). The CDR3 runs to 14 residues. CDR1 is SGHNT, CDR2 YYREEE, per germline (reference sequence). The V end was cut by 3 bases, the J end by 6 bases, with 13 bases between. Here the CDR3 reads CASSSRGTPNEQFF. CDR3 DNA sequence: TGTGCCAGCAGCTCCAGGGGGACTCCCAATGAGCAGTTCTTC.

The chain couples TRBV11-3 to TRBJ1-4; 7 bases are shared with TRBD1. Germline CDR1 is SGHNT and CDR2 is YENEEA. Trimming removed 5 bases from V and 8 bases from J; junction bases left unmatched: 8. CDR3 length equals 14 residues. In DNA form, the CDR3 reads TGTGCCAGCAGCCCTAGGACAGGAGGCGAAAAACTGTTTTTT. Protein sequence: CASSPRTGGEKLFF.